These 31 T cell receptor beta chains were sequenced from one sample in a study of blood T cell repertoires in COVID-19. Repertoires were generated with immunoSEQ multiplex PCR, while TCRdb's copy carries only in-frame clones and drops some. The sample records 150,000 to 200,000 clones, around 80% being singletons. Sequencing was performed on peripheral blood. The receptor source for this set is a woman of 80 years or more with active or convalescent COVID-19.

The J gene is TRBJ2-1, the V gene TRBV18; 9 positions agree with TRBD1. V shed 3 bases and J 5 bases; nucleotides not matched to a gene: 5. CDR3 length: 15 amino acids. From germline, CDR1 is KGHSH and CDR2 LQKENI. The CDR3 is CASSPRTGVNNEQFF. Here the CDR3 DNA reads TGTGCCAGCTCACCTAGGACAGGGGTCAACAATGAGCAGTTCTTC.

The rearrangement uses TRBV30 and TRBJ1-1, with D possibly matching TRBD1 (6 bases). Germline V gives CDR1 GTSNPN, CDR2 SVGIG (reference sequence). The CDR3 has 13 amino acids. V lost 7 bases to trimming and J lost 3 bases, with 15 bases between them. DNA of the CDR3: TGTGCCTCTCAAGCGGGGGCCCACACTGAAGCTTTCTTT. It yields the protein CASQAGAHTEAFF.

Turning to this clone: This sample also contains other DNA sequences that code for the same CDR3. V usage is TRBV5-1 and J usage is TRBJ1-1, with a tentative D call TRBD1 (6 bases). Per the germline V gene, CDR1 is SGHRS and CDR2 is YFSETQ. The CDR3 is 13 amino acids. V was clipped by 3 bases and J by 1 base, with 7 bases between them. The CDR3 is CASSSQGNTEAFF. For the CDR3, the DNA is TGCGCCAGCAGCTCACAGGGGAACACTGAAGCTTTCTTT.

The J gene is TRBJ2-7, the V gene TRBV9; D perhaps matches TRBD2 (6 bases). Trimming removed 1 base at V and 4 bases at J, with 9 bases between. Germline assignment: CDR1 SGDLS and CDR2 YYNGEE. The CDR3 has 13 residues. The chain's CDR3 is CASSVFGGYEQYF. In nucleotides, the CDR3 is TGTGCCAGCAGCGTATTTGGGGGGTACGAGCAGTACTTC.

V gene TRBV6-5 combines with J gene TRBJ2-7; 9 nucleotides agree with TRBD1. Per germline, CDR1 MNHEY and CDR2 SVGAGI. This CDR3 spans 12 amino acids. V dropped 6 bases and J dropped 6; count of bases not matched to a gene: 3. The CDR3 reads CASRDRGAEQYF. The CDR3 DNA reads as TGTGCCAGCAGGGACAGGGGAGCCGAGCAGTACTTC.

The V gene is TRBV20-1, the J gene TRBJ1-2, with 7 bases that match TRBD1. The CDR3 has 13 amino acids. With V trimmed by 3 bases and J by 3 bases, 4 bases remained unmatched. The germline CDR1 and CDR2 sequences are DFQATT and SNEGSKA (reference sequence). The chain's CDR3 is CSASEGADYGYTF. The CDR3 bases are TGCAGTGCTAGTGAGGGGGCAGACTATGGCTACACCTTC.

This clone was counted between two and nine times. The rearrangement joins TRBV2 to TRBJ2-7, with unresolved D. Trimming pared 8 bases from V and 2 bases from J, leaving 16 bases between. The CDR3 is made up of 14 amino acids. In germline, CDR1 is SNHLY, CDR2 FYNNEI. CDR3 nucleotides: TGTGCCAGCGCCCACCGTATGTCAGCCTACGAGCAGTACTTC. Translating it yields CASAHRMSAYEQYF.

The chain has TRBV28 and TRBJ1-2, with D uncertain. This CDR3 spans 12 amino acids. CDR1 is MDHEN and CDR2 is SYDVKM in the germline V gene. Trimming stripped 6 bases from V and 4 bases from J, with 9 bases between. The CDR3 DNA reads as TGTGCCAGCAGCACGAGGGTCTATGGCTACACCTTC. Translated: CASSTRVYGYTF.

This chain connects TRBV5-5 to TRBJ1-3; tentatively, D is TRBD1 (5 bases). Trimming pared 1 base from V and 5 bases from J, leaving 19 bases between. Germline CDR1 and CDR2: SGHKS and YYEKEE (reference sequence). This CDR3 is 17 amino acids long. The CDR3 DNA is TGTGCCAGCAGCTTGACCCTCAGGGATTTTCGGAGAAACACCATATATTTT. Its protein is CASSLTLRDFRRNTIYF. Variable domain in full (rest from reference TRBV5-5 and TRBJ1-3): DAGVTQSPTHLIKTRGQQVTLRCSPISGHKSVSWYQQVLGQGPQFIFQYYEKEERGRGNFPDRFSARQFPNYSSELNVNALLLGDSALYLCASSLTLRDFRRNTIYFGEGSWLTVV.

The V and J genes are TRBV3-1 (or the pseudogene TRBV3-2) and TRBJ2-1, with TRBD1 identical over 7 bases. Germline assignment: CDR1 LGHDT and CDR2 YNNKEL (reference sequence). V was clipped by 0 bases and J by 4 bases; unmatched bases: 3. The CDR3 is 15 residues long. In nucleotides, the CDR3 is TGTGCCAGCAGCCAAGAGGGACAGTTTTACAATGAGCAGTTCTTC. Its translation is CASSQEGQFYNEQFF.

The table lists this clone with a count of one. The gene calls are TRBV6-1 and TRBJ2-7; TRBD2 is a possible D gene (6 bases). The germline gives CDR1 MNHNS, CDR2 SASEGT. Trimming shortened V by 2 bases and J by 3 bases, and 14 bases separated the two germline ends. There are 15 residues in the CDR3. CDR3 nucleotide sequence: TGTGCCAGCAGTGAAAGGGTGGGACTGAACTACGAGCAGTACTTC. It translates to CASSERVGLNYEQYF.

The chain carries TRBV10-3 and TRBJ1-1; a possible D gene is TRBD1 (6 bases). The CDR3 loop spans 14 amino acids. The V end lost 8 bases, the J end lost 5 bases, and 18 bases lay between the germline ends. Germline CDR1 reads ENHRY; CDR2 reads SYGVKD. CDR3 amino acids: CAIGTTGSLTEAFF. The DNA of the CDR3 is TGTGCCATCGGGACAACAGGGAGCCTGACTGAAGCTTTCTTT.

This clone appeared a single time. The V call is TRBV4-1, the J call TRBJ2-4; 8 bases align to TRBD2. Germline V gives CDR1 MGHRA, CDR2 YSYEKL. The CDR3 has 16 amino acids. Trimming cost V 4 bases and J 4 bases; bases outside gene matches: 9. CDR3 residues: CASSPAWASGKNIQYF. The CDR3 bases are TGCGCCAGCAGCCCCGCTTGGGCTAGCGGGAAAAACATTCAGTACTTC.

The chain is built from TRBV9 and TRBJ1-3, with D maybe TRBD1 (5 bases). Trimming stripped 4 bases from V and 2 bases from J, with 13 bases between. CDR1 is SGDLS and CDR2 is YYNGEE in the germline V gene. The CDR3 runs 15 residues. CDR3 nucleotides: TGTGCCAGCAGCTTCGGGACTATCACTGGAAACACCATATATTTT. Encoded protein: CASSFGTITGNTIYF. Supplemented by reference TRBV9 and TRBJ1-3, the full variable domain reads DSGVTQTPKHLITATGQRVTLRCSPRSGDLSVYWYQQSLDQGLQFLIQYYNGEERAKGNILERFSAQQFPDLHSELNLSSLELGDSALYFCASSFGTITGNTIYFGEGSWLTVV.

CDR3 nucleotide sequence: TGTGCCAGCTCACCCCGGCAACAGGGAATGAACACTGAAGCTTTCTTT. Protein sequence: CASSPRQQGMNTEAFF. The rearrangement links TRBV18 to TRBJ1-1; the D gene is possibly TRBD1 (6 bases). The CDR3 runs 16 residues. CDR1 and CDR2 from the germline V gene are KGHSH and LQKENI. V was pared by 3 bases and J by 0 bases, with 14 bases between.

This clone occurred a few times. This rearrangement joins TRBV25-1 to TRBJ1-2, with unresolved D. With 3 bases removed from V and 6 bases from J, the gap between germline ends came to 14 bases. The CDR3 has 14 residues. Per the germline V gene, CDR1 is MGHDK and CDR2 is SYGVNS. The CDR3 loop reads CASSDLWKEDGYTF. The CDR3 DNA sequence: TGTGCCAGCAGTGATCTTTGGAAAGAGGATGGCTACACCTTC.

The chain carries TRBV5-6 and TRBJ2-5; D may be TRBD2 (5 bases). This CDR3 contains 12 residues. The germline V gene encodes CDR1 SGHDT and CDR2 YYEEEE. V lost 4 bases and J 10 bases, leaving 14 bases between the germline ends. The CDR3 DNA reads as TGTGCCAGCAGCCTAAATGCCCGGGGCCAGTACTTC. Residues: CASSLNARGQYF.

The chain recombines TRBV18 with TRBJ1-2, with 7 bases that match TRBD1. This CDR3 has 13 amino acids. V dropped 2 bases and J dropped 6; count of bases not matched to a gene: 3. The germline V gene has CDR1 KGHSH and CDR2 LQKENI. CDR3 residues: CASSPRGGDGYTF. The CDR3 DNA reads as TGTGCCAGCTCACCAAGAGGGGGCGATGGCTACACCTTC.

The chain employs TRBV10-3 and TRBJ1-5, with 7 positions matching TRBD1. Germline CDR1 reads ENHRY; CDR2 reads SYGVKD. The CDR3 sequence is 16 residues long. V was pared by 0 bases and J by 11 bases, with 13 bases of the junction left unmatched. CDR3 protein: CAISESRGGSTGAQHF. Written as DNA, the CDR3 is TGTGCCATCAGTGAGTCTAGAGGGGGCTCGACTGGGGCCCAGCATTTT.

The V call is TRBV6-5, the J call TRBJ2-7; D may be TRBD1 (5 bases). Between the trimmed V and J ends, which lost 2 bases and 2 bases, there was a span of 10 bases. Per germline, CDR1 MNHEY and CDR2 SVGAGI. The CDR3 is 14 residues long. CDR3 in DNA: TGTGCCAGCAGTTACATGGCAGGGACCTACGAGCAGTACTTC. Translating it yields CASSYMAGTYEQYF.

The gene calls are TRBV24-1 and TRBJ1-6; D is uncertain. The V gene's germline CDR1 is KGHDR and CDR2 SFDVKD. The ends were cut back, 8 bases at V and 3 bases at J, with 7 bases in the middle. The length of the CDR3 is 13 residues. This CDR3 reads CATNRDYNSPLHF. DNA of the CDR3: TGTGCCACCAACCGGGACTATAATTCACCCCTCCACTTT.

V and J are TRBV5-1 and TRBJ2-3; no definite D call. Germline assignment: CDR1 SGHRS and CDR2 YFSETQ. The CDR3 has 14 residues. With 4 bases removed from V and 0 bases from J, the gap between germline ends came to 9 bases. As DNA, the CDR3 is TGCGCCAGCAGCGAGGCTCGTAGCACAGATACGCAGTATTTT. This sequence encodes CASSEARSTDTQYF.

The V call is TRBV18, the J call TRBJ1-5, with D unresolved. This CDR3 has 16 amino acids. Trimming cost V 2 bases and J 1 base, with 12 bases left between them. CDR1 and CDR2 (germline): KGHSH, LQKENI. The CDR3 coding sequence is TGTGCCAGCTCACCAACGAATGGGCAGAGCAATCAGCCCCAGCATTTT. Translation gives CASSPTNGQSNQPQHF.

This sequence joins TRBV27 and TRBJ2-1; 8 bases are a match to TRBD2. The length of the CDR3 is 16 residues. V lost 1 base and J lost 7; bases outside the gene matches: 9. From germline, CDR1 is MNHEY and CDR2 SMNVEV (reference sequence). CDR3 bases: TGTGCCAGCAGTTTATTTGCTAGCGGGTTTCGGAATGAGCAGTTCTTC. Translating gives CASSLFASGFRNEQFF.

The gene calls are TRBV5-1 and TRBJ2-2, with 8 bases lining up with TRBD1. The CDR3 spans 15 residues. The germline CDR1 and CDR2 sequences are SGHRS and YFSETQ. Trimming cost V 1 base and J 4 bases; bases outside gene matches: 3. This chain's CDR3 is CASSLRTGGTGELFF. CDR3 coding DNA: TGCGCCAGCAGCTTGAGAACAGGGGGCACCGGGGAGCTGTTTTTT. Complete variable domain (other parts from reference TRBV5-1 and TRBJ2-2): KAGVTQTPRYLIKTRGQQVTLSCSPISGHRSVSWYQQTPGQGLQFLFEYFSETQRNKGNFPGRFSGRQFSNSRSEMNVSTLELGDSALYLCASSLRTGGTGELFFGEGSRLTVL.

The chain combines TRBV2 with TRBJ1-5, with a tentative D call TRBD1 (6 bases). CDR3 length: 13 residues. Trimming shortened V by 6 bases and J by 7 bases, and 13 bases separated the two germline ends. Germline loops: CDR1 SNHLY, CDR2 FYNNEI. The chain's CDR3 is CASSAQGWQPQHF. CDR3 nucleotides: TGTGCCAGCAGCGCACAGGGATGGCAGCCCCAGCATTTT.

The rearrangement joins TRBV5-1 to TRBJ2-3, with a tentative D call TRBD2 (7 bases). V was pared by 2 bases and J by 4 bases, with 14 bases between. CDR1 SGHRS and CDR2 YFSETQ come from the germline V gene. CDR3 length: 15 amino acids. CDR3 region: CASSFGGGAADTQYF. CDR3 sequence (DNA): TGCGCCAGCAGCTTCGGTGGGGGGGCTGCAGATACGCAGTATTTT. The full variable domain, with the rest looked up from reference TRBV5-1 and TRBJ2-3, is KAGVTQTPRYLIKTRGQQVTLSCSPISGHRSVSWYQQTPGQGLQFLFEYFSETQRNKGNFPGRFSGRQFSNSRSEMNVSTLELGDSALYLCASSFGGGAADTQYFGPGTRLTVL.

CDR3 amino acids: CASSLGVTGPDTQYF. CDR3 DNA sequence: TGTGCCAGCAGCTTAGGCGTGACAGGGCCAGATACGCAGTATTTT. The chain is built from TRBV7-9 and TRBJ2-3; TRBD1 matches at 7 bases. The CDR3 loop spans 15 amino acids. Germline CDR1 reads SEHNR; CDR2 reads FQNEAQ (reference sequence). The V gene end was trimmed by 1 base and the J gene end by 4 bases; junction bases not matched to a gene: 5.

This clone occurred a few times. CDR3 DNA sequence: TGTGCCACCAGTGATGAAACAGGGGGGCAGCCCCAGCATTTT. Its translation: CATSDETGGQPQHF. The chain couples TRBV24-1 to TRBJ1-5, with 8 bases matching TRBD1. The CDR3 loop spans 14 amino acids. Trimming cost V 3 bases and J 7 bases; bases outside gene matches: 4. The germline V gene has CDR1 KGHDR and CDR2 SFDVKD.

This chain connects TRBV6-2 or TRBV6-3 to TRBJ1-2; D not certain. Germline assignment: CDR1 MNHEY and CDR2 SVGEGT. The CDR3 contains 15 residues. V was cut by 1 base and J by 6 bases, with 15 bases left in between. The CDR3 loop reads CASSYLTEVTDGYTF. CDR3 DNA: TGTGCCAGCAGTTACTTAACGGAGGTAACGGATGGCTACACCTTC.

This rearrangement joins TRBV18 to TRBJ1-3, with D maybe TRBD1 (5 bases). The CDR3 loop spans 18 amino acids. The V gene's germline CDR1 is KGHSH and CDR2 LQKENI. V lost 2 bases, J lost 1 base, and 18 bases lay in between. The CDR3 reads CASSPNSRAYSSGNTIYF. In DNA form, the CDR3 reads TGTGCCAGCTCACCAAATTCCAGGGCATATTCGTCTGGAAACACCATATATTTT.